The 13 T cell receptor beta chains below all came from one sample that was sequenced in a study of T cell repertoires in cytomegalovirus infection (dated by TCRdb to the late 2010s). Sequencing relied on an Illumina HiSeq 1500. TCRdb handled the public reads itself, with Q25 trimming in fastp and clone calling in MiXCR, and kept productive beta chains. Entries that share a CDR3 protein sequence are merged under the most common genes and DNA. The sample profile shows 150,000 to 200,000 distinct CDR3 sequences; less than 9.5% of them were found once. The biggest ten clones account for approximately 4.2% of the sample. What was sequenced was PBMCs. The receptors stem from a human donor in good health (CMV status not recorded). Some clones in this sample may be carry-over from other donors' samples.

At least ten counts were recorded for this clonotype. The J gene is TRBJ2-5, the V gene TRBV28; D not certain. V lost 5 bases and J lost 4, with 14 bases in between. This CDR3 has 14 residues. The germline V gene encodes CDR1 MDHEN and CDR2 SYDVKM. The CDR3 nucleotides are TGTGCCAGCAGTCAACATTCGGCCGGAGAGACCCAGTACTTC. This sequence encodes CASSQHSAGETQYF.

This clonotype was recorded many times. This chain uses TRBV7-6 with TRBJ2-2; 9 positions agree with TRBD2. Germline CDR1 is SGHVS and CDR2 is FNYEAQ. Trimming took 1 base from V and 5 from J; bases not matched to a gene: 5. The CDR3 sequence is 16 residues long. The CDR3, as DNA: TGTGCCAGCAGCTTAGTCCTAGCGGGAAGTACCGGGGAGCTGTTTTTT. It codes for CASSLVLAGSTGELFF.

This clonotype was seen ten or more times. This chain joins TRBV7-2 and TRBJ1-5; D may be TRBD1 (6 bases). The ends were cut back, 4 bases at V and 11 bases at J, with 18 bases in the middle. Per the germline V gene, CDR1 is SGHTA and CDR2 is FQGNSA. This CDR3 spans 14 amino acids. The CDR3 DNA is TGTGCCAGCAGCTCAGGACAGTCTGGATGGGCCCAGCATTTT. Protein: CASSSGQSGWAQHF.

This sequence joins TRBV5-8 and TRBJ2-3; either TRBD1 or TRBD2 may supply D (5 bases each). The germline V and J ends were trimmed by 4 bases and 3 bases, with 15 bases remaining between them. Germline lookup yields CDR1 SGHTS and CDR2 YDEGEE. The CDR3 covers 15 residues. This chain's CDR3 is CASSPRDGATDTQYF. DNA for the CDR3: TGTGCCAGCAGCCCCCGGGACGGAGCAACAGATACGCAGTATTTT.

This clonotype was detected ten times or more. The chain's CDR3 is CASSYPDNYAEQYF. The CDR3 coding sequence is TGTGCCAGCAGTTACCCGGACAACTACGCGGAGCAGTACTTC. This sequence joins TRBV28 and TRBJ2-7; tentatively, D is TRBD1 (5 bases). The CDR3 is 14 amino acids. CDR1 MDHEN and CDR2 SYDVKM come from the germline V gene. The V end lost 4 bases, the J end lost 7 bases, and 17 bases lay between the germline ends. Supplemented by reference TRBV28 and TRBJ2-7, the full variable domain reads DVKVTQSSRYLVKRTGEKVFLECVQDMDHENMFWYRQDPGLGLRLIYFSYDVKMKEKGDIPEGYSVSREKKERFSLILESASTNQTSMYLCASSYPDNYAEQYFGPGTRLTVT.

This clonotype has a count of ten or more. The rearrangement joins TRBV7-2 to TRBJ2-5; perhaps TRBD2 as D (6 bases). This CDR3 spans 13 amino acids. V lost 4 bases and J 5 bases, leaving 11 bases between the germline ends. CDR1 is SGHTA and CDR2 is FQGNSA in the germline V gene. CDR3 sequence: CASSWREGETQYF. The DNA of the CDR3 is TGTGCCAGCAGCTGGCGGGAAGGGGAGACCCAGTACTTC.

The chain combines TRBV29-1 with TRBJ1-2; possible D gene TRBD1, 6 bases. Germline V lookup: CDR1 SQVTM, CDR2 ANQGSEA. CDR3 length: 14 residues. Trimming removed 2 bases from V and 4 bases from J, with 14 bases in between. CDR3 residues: CSVEHRDTSYGYTF. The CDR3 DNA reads TGCAGCGTTGAACACCGGGACACATCCTATGGCTACACCTTC.

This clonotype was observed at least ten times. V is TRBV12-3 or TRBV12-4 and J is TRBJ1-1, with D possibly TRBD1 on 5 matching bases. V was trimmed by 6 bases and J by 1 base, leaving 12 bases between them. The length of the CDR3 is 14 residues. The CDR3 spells CASSPTGQNTEAFF. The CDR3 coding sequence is TGTGCCAGCAGCCCTACAGGACAGAACACTGAAGCTTTCTTT.

CDR3 protein: CAILGEQFF. DNA for the CDR3: TGTGCCATCTTAGGTGAGCAGTTCTTC. The chain recombines TRBV10-3 with TRBJ2-1; D is unclear. Germline V gives CDR1 ENHRY, CDR2 SYGVKD. The CDR3 runs to 9 residues. The V end was cut by 8 bases, the J end by 9 bases, with 5 bases between.

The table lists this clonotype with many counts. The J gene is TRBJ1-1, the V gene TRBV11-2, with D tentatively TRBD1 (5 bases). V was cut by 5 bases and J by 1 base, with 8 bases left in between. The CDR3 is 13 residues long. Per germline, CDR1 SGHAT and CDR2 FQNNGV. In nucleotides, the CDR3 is TGTGCCAGCAGCCTTAGGGGGAACACTGAAGCTTTCTTT. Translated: CASSLRGNTEAFF. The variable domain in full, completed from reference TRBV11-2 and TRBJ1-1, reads EAGVAQSPRYKIIEKRQSVAFWCNPISGHATLYWYQQILGQGPKLLIQFQNNGVVDDSQLPKDRFSAERLKGVDSTLKIQPAKLEDSAVYLCASSLRGNTEAFFGQGTRLTVV.

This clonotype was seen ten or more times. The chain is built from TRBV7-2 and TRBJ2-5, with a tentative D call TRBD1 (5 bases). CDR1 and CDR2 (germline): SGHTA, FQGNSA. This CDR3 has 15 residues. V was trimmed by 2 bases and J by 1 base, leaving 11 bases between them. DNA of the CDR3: TGTGCCAGCAGCTTAAGTTGGGGCCGCCAAGAGACCCAGTACTTC. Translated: CASSLSWGRQETQYF.

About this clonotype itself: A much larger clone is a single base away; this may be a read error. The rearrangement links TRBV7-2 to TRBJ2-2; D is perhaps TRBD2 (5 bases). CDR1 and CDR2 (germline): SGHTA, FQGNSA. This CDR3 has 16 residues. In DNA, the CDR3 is TGTGCCAGCAGCCGCGGCCCAGCGGTTATCACCGGGGATCTGTTTTTT. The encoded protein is CASSRGPAVITGDLFF.

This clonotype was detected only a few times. CDR3 bases: TGTGCCATCAGTGAGTCCTTGACAGGGCGCTACGAGCAGTACTTC. This gives the protein CAISESLTGRYEQYF. This sequence joins TRBV10-3 and TRBJ2-7; TRBD1 matches at 7 bases. Germline CDR1 is ENHRY and CDR2 is SYGVKD. The CDR3 length is 15 residues. The trim removed 0 bases at V and 3 bases at J, leaving 5 bases unmatched.